Listed here are 27 T cell receptor beta chains from one sample, sequenced in a study of CD8 T cells in ankylosing spondylitis. TCRdb called the 5' RACE reads again in MiXCR, with one record for every CDR3 protein. The sample lists about 130,000 distinct CDR3 sequences, 6% to 8% occurring once. Sample: blood, either unsorted or a sorted T cell fraction (not recorded which). The receptor set was obtained from a female donor with ankylosing spondylitis or in good health (not recorded which).

This clonotype was seen repeatedly, ten times or more. This chain links TRBV7-8 with TRBJ1-1; a possible D gene is TRBD1 (5 bases). V was clipped by 5 bases and J by 11 bases, with 24 bases between them. This CDR3 spans 15 amino acids. Germline V gene data show CDR1 as SGHVS and CDR2 as FQNEAQ. The CDR3 region is CASSPRTGLAVEAFF. DNA for the CDR3: TGTGCCAGCAGCCCAAGAACAGGACTAGCTGTCGAGGCTTTCTTT.

CDR3 loop: CASSLRGARDSPSGANVLTF. CDR3 nucleotides: TGCGCCAGCAGCTTGAGGGGCGCCCGGGACAGCCCCTCTGGGGCCAACGTCCTGACTTTC. The chain is built from TRBV5-1 and TRBJ2-6; TRBD1 matches 7 bases. The CDR3 has 20 residues. CDR1 is SGHRS, CDR2 YFSETQ, per germline. V trimming: 1 base; J trimming: 0 bases; junction bases outside the gene matches: 13.

The sample holds many counts of this clonotype. The chain recombines TRBV5-1 with TRBJ2-7; 8 positions agree with TRBD2. The trim removed 0 bases at V and 5 bases at J, leaving 7 bases unmatched. Per the germline V gene, CDR1 is SGHRS and CDR2 is YFSETQ. The CDR3 has 15 amino acids. Written as DNA, the CDR3 is TGCGCCAGCAGCTTGGCGGTAGCGGGGCCCAACGAGCAGTACTTC. Translation gives CASSLAVAGPNEQYF.

This clonotype came up many times. The chain has TRBV5-1 and TRBJ2-5, with TRBD2 matching 14 bases. The CDR3 spans 18 residues. After removal of 3 bases from V and 4 bases from J, the junction contained 11 bases not matched to a gene. Germline values: CDR1 SGHRS, CDR2 YFSETQ. The CDR3 bases are TGCGCCAGCAGCTGGAGACTAGCGGGGGGGCAAGGTTTAGAGACCCAGTACTTC. Protein product: CASSWRLAGGQGLETQYF.

This clonotype has a count of ten or more. The rearrangement uses TRBV9 and TRBJ2-7; possibly TRBD1 for D (6 bases). Trimming removed 2 bases from V and 5 bases from J, with 11 bases in between. Germline CDR1 is SGDLS and CDR2 is YYNGEE. This CDR3 comprises 13 residues. In DNA, the CDR3 is TGTGCCAGCAGCGTTAGGACAGTTGACGAGCAGTACTTC. Its translation: CASSVRTVDEQYF.

This clonotype was counted ten times or more. The chain couples TRBV7-2 to TRBJ2-1; D unclear. CDR3 length: 14 residues. Germline values: CDR1 SGHTA, CDR2 FQGNSA. V dropped 5 bases and J dropped 0 bases, with 8 bases sitting between them. CDR3: CASSPDHSYNEQFF. DNA for the CDR3: TGTGCCAGCAGCCCGGATCACTCCTACAATGAGCAGTTCTTC.

At least ten counts were recorded for this clonotype. CDR3 in DNA: TGCGCCAGCAGCCCACCGGGACAGGGGTTGGACACCATATATTTT. Amino acid sequence: CASSPPGQGLDTIYF. The gene calls are TRBV5-1 and TRBJ1-3; 10 positions agree with TRBD1. Per the germline V gene, CDR1 is SGHRS and CDR2 is YFSETQ. The CDR3 totals 15 residues. With 4 bases clipped from V and 8 bases from J, the junction kept 9 bases outside the gene matches.

The sample holds many counts of this clonotype. CDR3 residues: CASSLSGAFRETQYF. The DNA for the CDR3 is TGTGCCAGCAGTTTATCGGGAGCGTTCCGTGAGACCCAGTACTTC. V usage is TRBV27 and J usage is TRBJ2-5, with D tentatively TRBD2 (5 bases). The CDR3 consists of 15 residues. Trimming shortened V by 0 bases and J by 5 bases, and 13 bases separated the two germline ends. Germline CDR1 is MNHEY and CDR2 is SMNVEV (reference sequence).

The sample holds many counts of this clonotype. The chain combines TRBV3-1 with TRBJ1-1; unclear D gene. V lost 1 base to trimming and J lost 3 bases, with 12 bases between them. Per the germline V gene, CDR1 is LGHDT and CDR2 is YNNKEL (reference sequence). CDR3 length: 15 residues. The CDR3 reads CASSQGRQLYTEAFF. As DNA, the CDR3 is TGTGCCAGCAGCCAAGGTCGCCAGCTATACACTGAAGCTTTCTTT.

This clonotype was seen at least ten times. The genes are TRBV12-3 or TRBV12-4 and TRBJ1-1; D remains unclear. CDR3 length equals 13 residues. V lost 3 bases and J 4 bases, leaving 9 bases between the germline ends. DNA of the CDR3: TGTGCCAGCAGTTTGGCCGTCGGCACTGAAGCTTTCTTT. The encoded protein is CASSLAVGTEAFF.

This clonotype was counted many times. The rearrangement joins TRBV4-3 to TRBJ2-5, with 8 bases matching TRBD1. Per germline, CDR1 LGHNA and CDR2 YSLEER. The CDR3 spans 14 residues. Trimming cost V 0 bases and J 4 bases; bases outside gene matches: 1. The CDR3 loop is CASSQDTGGETQYF. DNA of the CDR3: TGCGCCAGCAGCCAAGATACAGGGGGAGAGACCCAGTACTTC.

This clonotype was detected ten times or more. V and J are TRBV7-2 and TRBJ1-5, with D perhaps TRBD1 (6 bases). Per germline, CDR1 SGHTA and CDR2 FQGNSA. The CDR3 is 15 residues long. V shed 5 bases and J shed 3 bases, with 14 bases lying between them. The CDR3 coding sequence is TGTGCCAGCAGCAACCCGACAGGCTCCAATCAGCCCCAGCATTTT. It yields the protein CASSNPTGSNQPQHF.

The genes are TRBV7-2 and TRBJ2-4; D gene ambiguous. Trimming took off 1 base at V and 6 bases at J, with 16 bases between the two ends. The CDR3 spans 16 residues. The germline gives CDR1 SGHTA, CDR2 FQGNSA. The CDR3 here is CASSLVSATASNIQYF. The CDR3 DNA follows: TGTGCCAGCAGCTTAGTTTCGGCCACGGCGTCAAACATTCAGTACTTC.

The CDR3 bases are TGTGCCAGCAGCTCCGAGACTCGACAGGTTTCGGGAGATACGCAGTATTTT. It translates to CASSSETRQVSGDTQYF. The chain links TRBV5-6 to TRBJ2-3, with TRBD1 as a possible D gene (6 bases). Germline assignment: CDR1 SGHDT and CDR2 YYEEEE. V lost 3 bases and J 5 bases, leaving 22 bases between the germline ends. This CDR3 spans 17 amino acids.

This clonotype was recorded at least ten times. V usage is TRBV12-3 or TRBV12-4 and J usage is TRBJ1-1; maybe TRBD1 (5 bases). This CDR3 has 13 amino acids. Trimming removed 4 bases from V and 3 bases from J, with 9 bases in between. As DNA, the CDR3 is TGTGCCAGCAGTTGGGGGGAATACACTGAAGCTTTCTTT. Translation gives CASSWGEYTEAFF.

In its sample, this clonotype was seen many times. The chain joins TRBV6-2 or TRBV6-3 to TRBJ2-5, with a tentative D call TRBD1 (6 bases). Germline assignment: CDR1 MNHEY and CDR2 SVGEGT. CDR3 size: 15 residues. V was clipped by 8 bases and J by 6 bases, with 22 bases between them. The CDR3 loop is CASHYQTQGKKTQYF. Here the CDR3 DNA reads TGTGCCAGCCATTACCAGACACAGGGAAAGAAGACCCAGTACTTC.

This clonotype occurred many times. J is TRBJ1-4 and V is TRBV5-1; D gene ambiguous. CDR3 length: 16 residues. Germline V gene lookup returns CDR1 SGHRS and CDR2 YFSETQ. The germline V and J ends were trimmed by 7 bases and 0 bases, with 16 bases remaining between them. CDR3 DNA sequence: TGCGCCAGCGCCCCCCACTCGGAGGCAACTAATGAAAAACTGTTTTTT. Residues: CASAPHSEATNEKLFF.

This clonotype was recorded many times. The chain uses TRBV7-2 and TRBJ1-2; 10 bases map to TRBD1. This CDR3 comprises 14 residues. V gave up 3 bases and J gave up 6 bases; unmatched junction bases: 4. Per the germline V gene, CDR1 is SGHTA and CDR2 is FQGNSA. The CDR3, as DNA: TGTGCCAGCAGCTTGGGGGACAGGGGAGATGGCTACACCTTC. Translating gives CASSLGDRGDGYTF. The full variable domain, its missing parts supplied by reference TRBV7-2 and TRBJ1-2, is GAGVSQSPSNKVTEKGKDVELRCDPISGHTALYWYRQSLGQGLEFLIYFQGNSAPDKSGLPSDRFSAERTGGSVSTLTIQRTQQEDSAVYLCASSLGDRGDGYTFGSGTRLTVV.

At least ten counts were recorded for this clonotype. This chain links TRBV20-1 with TRBJ1-5, with unresolved D. Deletions cut 3 bases from V and 2 bases from J, with 5 bases between. The germline CDR1 and CDR2 sequences are DFQATT and SNEGSKA (reference sequence). The CDR3 contains 12 residues. The CDR3 coding sequence is TGCAGTGCTAGTCGACGCAATCAGCCCCAGCATTTT. As protein: CSASRRNQPQHF.

The sample holds many counts of this clonotype. The V and J genes are TRBV12-3 or TRBV12-4 and TRBJ2-5, with D maybe TRBD1 (5 bases). The CDR3 runs 13 residues. Trimming left V 3 bases short and J 5 bases short, with 10 bases between. CDR3 nucleotide sequence: TGTGCCAGCAGTTTTACAGGCTGGGAGACCCAGTACTTC. Its translation is CASSFTGWETQYF.

This clonotype appeared a few times. The rearrangement uses TRBV28 and TRBJ2-3; 9 bases are a match to TRBD1. Per germline, CDR1 MDHEN and CDR2 SYDVKM. The CDR3 length is 16 residues. V lost 6 bases and J lost 3; bases outside the gene matches: 10. For the CDR3, the DNA is TGTGCCAGCAGAAGGGACAGGGAAGCGGTGACAGATACGCAGTATTTT. Protein product: CASRRDREAVTDTQYF.

The sample holds a few counts of this clonotype. The chain joins TRBV19 to TRBJ2-2, with TRBD2 matching over 7 bases. This CDR3 is 16 amino acids long. J lost 0 bases, V lost 5 bases, and 6 bases had no gene match. Germline V lookup: CDR1 LNHDA, CDR2 SQIVND (reference sequence). The CDR3 nucleotides read TGTGCCAGTAGTTTTCTGAGCGGGGCGAACACCGGGGAGCTGTTTTTT. It codes for CASSFLSGANTGELFF. The full variable domain, its missing parts supplied by reference TRBV19 and TRBJ2-2, is DGGITQSPKYLFRKEGQNVTLSCEQNLNHDAMYWYRQDPGQGLRLIYYSQIVNDFQKGDIAEGYSVSREKKESFPLTVTSAQKNPTAFYLCASSFLSGANTGELFFGEGSRLTVL.

The sample holds many counts of this clonotype. This chain uses TRBV14 with TRBJ1-1, with D unresolved. CDR3 length: 12 residues. Germline assignment: CDR1 SGHDN and CDR2 FVKESK. V lost 4 bases and J lost 4, with 7 bases in between. For the CDR3, the DNA is TGTGCCAGCAGCCCCAGTCGCACTGAAGCTTTCTTT. It codes for CASSPSRTEAFF.

This clonotype was counted ten times or more. The V call is TRBV28, the J call TRBJ2-7, with a tentative D call TRBD2 (7 bases). The CDR3 spans 17 residues. The germline V and J ends were trimmed by 7 bases and 0 bases, with 22 bases remaining between them. Germline V lookup: CDR1 MDHEN, CDR2 SYDVKM. The CDR3 coding sequence is TGTGCCAGCACCCTAAGGATCGGGGGGCGACTCTCCTACGAGCAGTACTTC. Its translation: CASTLRIGGRLSYEQYF.

In its sample, this clonotype was seen many times. The genes are TRBV3-1 and TRBJ1-5; D might be TRBD1 (5 bases). The CDR3 runs to 15 residues. Trimming cost V 1 base and J 7 bases, with 14 bases left between them. From germline, CDR1 is LGHDT and CDR2 YNNKEL (reference sequence). This chain's CDR3 is CASSQVQGVGQPQHF. CDR3 bases: TGTGCCAGCAGCCAAGTCCAGGGTGTAGGACAGCCCCAGCATTTT.

This clonotype turned up a few times. The rearrangement joins TRBV6-1 to TRBJ2-1; no reliable D call. This CDR3 spans 14 amino acids. Germline loops: CDR1 MNHNS, CDR2 SASEGT. Trimming left V 4 bases short and J 4 bases short, with 11 bases between. CDR3 sequence (DNA): TGTGCCAGCAGTGGGTTGGAAAGTTACAATGAGCAGTTCTTC. Residues: CASSGLESYNEQFF.

This clonotype came up many times. The CDR3: CSVTGRTDTQYF. CDR3 DNA sequence: TGCAGCGTTACAGGGCGCACAGATACGCAGTATTTT. The rearrangement uses TRBV29-1 and TRBJ2-3, with a weak D call TRBD1 (6 bases). The CDR3 runs 12 residues. The V gene's germline CDR1 is SQVTM and CDR2 ANQGSEA. Trimming left V 5 bases short and J 1 base short, with 7 bases between.